This T cell receptor beta chain was observed in a study of T cells after posttransplantation cyclophosphamide. This CDR3 has 14 residues. The V gene's germline CDR1 is LNHDA and CDR2 SQIVND (reference sequence). Trimming took 3 bases from V and 5 from J; bases not matched to a gene: 3. Profiled with immunoSEQ multiplex PCR; TCRdb holds only in-frame clones, not every one. In the table there are fewer than 12,000 clones, roughly 80% of which are singletons. Treatment was busulfan-fludarabine conditioning, a marrow graft, and cyclophosphamide on days +3 and +4. The sequence was obtained from a female patient aged 50-59 years who received an allogeneic stem cell transplant from a related donor, was CMV-positive, and had no GVHD. The graft donor may have contributed some T cells. The chain employs TRBV19 and TRBJ2-1, with 8 bases identical to TRBD1. Here the sequenced sample was PBMCs, taken after allogeneic stem cell transplant with posttransplant cyclophosphamide. CDR3 bases: TGTGCCAGTAGTATTCAGGGGGCTCACAATGAGCAGTTCTTC. Amino acids: CASSIQGAHNEQFF.